This T cell receptor (beta chain) was observed in a study of human thymus T cells. Study outcomes and limitations: Apparent bias marked the V and J gene usage of thymic and blood repertoires.

J gave up 4 bases and V 3 bases, and 4 bases lay outside the gene matches. This CDR3 spans 15 amino acids. Germline V gives CDR1 MNHNY, CDR2 SVGAGI (reference sequence). Some clones are missing from TCRdb's copy, which holds only in-frame ones; the method was immunoSEQ multiplex PCR. This sample has about 50,000 clones; around 93% occur once, and the top ten carry under 0.2%. Donors were healthy Finnish infants having corrective surgery for congenital heart defects. Only four of the eight donors provided an approximately 0.45-1 mL blood sample. As for this clone: Its antigen is not known.

The chain joins TRBV6-6 to TRBJ2-1; 9 bases line up with TRBD1. Sequenced: blood. The clonotype originates from a girl under three years old with a congenital heart defect but otherwise immunologically healthy. Written as DNA, the CDR3 is TGTGCCAGCAGTTATCAACAGGGGGCTTACAATGAGCAGTTCTTC. Protein sequence: CASSYQQGAYNEQFF.